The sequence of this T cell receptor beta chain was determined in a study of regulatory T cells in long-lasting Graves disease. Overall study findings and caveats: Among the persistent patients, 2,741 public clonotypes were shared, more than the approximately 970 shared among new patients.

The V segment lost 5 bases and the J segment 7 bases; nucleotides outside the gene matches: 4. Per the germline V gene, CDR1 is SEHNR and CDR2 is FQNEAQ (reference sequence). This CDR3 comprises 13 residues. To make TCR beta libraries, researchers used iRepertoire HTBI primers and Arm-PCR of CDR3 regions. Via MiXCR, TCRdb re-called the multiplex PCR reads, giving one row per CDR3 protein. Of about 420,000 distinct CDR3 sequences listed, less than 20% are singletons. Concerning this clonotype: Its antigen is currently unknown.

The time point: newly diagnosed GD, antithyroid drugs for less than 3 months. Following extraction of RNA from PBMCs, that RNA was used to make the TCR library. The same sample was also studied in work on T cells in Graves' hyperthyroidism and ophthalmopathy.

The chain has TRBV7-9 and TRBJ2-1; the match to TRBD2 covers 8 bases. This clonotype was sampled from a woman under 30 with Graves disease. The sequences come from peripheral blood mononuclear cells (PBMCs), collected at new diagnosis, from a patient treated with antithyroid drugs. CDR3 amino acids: CASSSGSRNEQFF. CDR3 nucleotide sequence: TGTGCCAGCAGCAGCGGGAGTCGGAATGAGCAGTTCTTC.